Below, 24 T cell receptor beta chains from the same sample are listed, as sequenced in a study of radiotherapy plus CTLA-4 blockade in lung cancer. The table came from immunoSEQ multiplex PCR; TCRdb's copy has only in-frame clones and leaves some out. The sample includes about 60,000 clones, 77% of them seen just once. Here the sequenced sample was peripheral blood, taken from a patient treated with radiotherapy plus ipilimumab. The receptors were sampled from a human donor with non-small cell lung cancer who had a partial response to radiotherapy plus ipilimumab.

The genes are TRBV9 and TRBJ2-1; D call uncertain. CDR1 is SGDLS, CDR2 YYNGEE, per germline. V lost 4 bases to trimming and J lost 5 bases, with 13 bases between them. The CDR3 sequence is 14 residues long. The CDR3 bases are TGTGCCAGCAGCCCAGATCTCGTTAACAATGAGCAGTTCTTC. It is translated as CASSPDLVNNEQFF.

The chain recombines TRBV7-3 with TRBJ2-2; 7 bases match TRBD1. From germline, CDR1 is SGHTA and CDR2 FQGTGA. V was pared by 3 bases and J by 4 bases, with 8 bases of the junction left unmatched. This CDR3 has 16 amino acids. The CDR3 region is CASSLAGQAATGELFF. Written as DNA, the CDR3 is TGTGCCAGCAGCTTGGCAGGACAGGCAGCCACCGGGGAGCTGTTTTTT.

The rearrangement links TRBV6-6 to TRBJ1-1; 7 bases fit TRBD1. This CDR3 comprises 13 residues. Germline values: CDR1 MNHNY, CDR2 SVGAGI (reference sequence). V was pared by 6 bases and J by 3 bases, with 4 bases of the junction left unmatched. The CDR3 reads CASSRQGDTEAFF. The CDR3 bases are TGTGCCAGCAGCAGGCAGGGGGACACTGAAGCTTTCTTT.

The J gene is TRBJ1-6, the V gene TRBV6-5; the D is unclear. V was pared by 0 bases and J by 9 bases, with 15 bases between. The CDR3 runs 16 residues. CDR1 and CDR2 from the germline V gene are MNHEY and SVGAGI. The CDR3 nucleotides are TGTGCCAGCAGTTACTCGAGATTACGCACCGCTTCACCCCTCCACTTT. Translation: CASSYSRLRTASPLHF.

The CDR3 sequence: CASSVGVGRGYNEQFF. In nucleotides, the CDR3 is TGTGCCAGCAGCGTAGGAGTTGGCAGGGGCTACAATGAGCAGTTCTTC. The chain employs TRBV9 and TRBJ2-1; perhaps TRBD1 as D (6 bases). This CDR3 region has 16 residues. From germline, CDR1 is SGDLS and CDR2 YYNGEE. V was clipped by 0 bases and J by 3 bases, with 13 bases between them.

V is TRBV7-9 and J is TRBJ2-1; TRBD1 agrees at 8 bases. The V and J ends lost 5 bases and 2 bases, in that order; junction bases with no gene match: 8. The CDR3 extends over 16 amino acids. Germline V lookup: CDR1 SEHNR, CDR2 FQNEAQ (reference sequence). The CDR3 DNA follows: TGTGCCAGCAGCACCCGGACAGGGAGTACCTACAATGAGCAGTTCTTC. This encodes CASSTRTGSTYNEQFF.

The chain joins TRBV6-5 to TRBJ1-6; TRBD1 is a possible D gene (6 bases). The V gene's germline CDR1 is MNHEY and CDR2 SVGAGI. This CDR3 contains 14 residues. Trimming removed 5 bases from V and 5 bases from J, with 10 bases in between. The CDR3 DNA sequence: TGTGCCAGCAGTGGGGGACAAGATAATTCACCCCTCCACTTT. This gives the protein CASSGGQDNSPLHF.

CDR3 region: CASRGFKTAEAFF. DNA for the CDR3: TGTGCCAGCAGGGGATTTAAGACAGCTGAAGCTTTCTTT. The gene calls are TRBV27 and TRBJ1-1, with D possibly being TRBD1 (5 bases). The length of the CDR3 is 13 residues. V shed 6 bases and J shed 6 bases, with 14 bases lying between them. From germline, CDR1 is MNHEY and CDR2 SMNVEV (reference sequence).

The CDR3 coding sequence is TGTGCCAGCAGCTTGGCGGCAGGAGGTGCCTACGAGCAGTACTTC. Its protein product is CASSLAAGGAYEQYF. V and J are TRBV5-5 and TRBJ2-7; D possibly corresponds to TRBD2 (5 bases). This CDR3 is built from 15 residues. The V gene's germline CDR1 is SGHKS and CDR2 YYEKEE (reference sequence). V was shortened by 0 bases and J by 2 bases, with 12 bases between the two germline ends.

This chain uses TRBV9 with TRBJ2-3; D may be TRBD1 (5 bases). CDR1 and CDR2 (germline): SGDLS, YYNGEE. Trimming left V 0 bases short and J 9 bases short, with 5 bases between. CDR3 length: 11 residues. The CDR3 DNA reads as TGTGCCAGCAGCGTAGACAGGACGCAGTATTTT. It translates to CASSVDRTQYF.

This clone has only one observation. V usage is TRBV10-3 and J usage is TRBJ1-1; a weak D match, TRBD1 (5 bases). The CDR3 is 12 residues long. V shed 0 bases and J shed 9 bases, with 8 bases lying between them. Per the germline V gene, CDR1 is ENHRY and CDR2 is SYGVKD. CDR3 bases: TGTGCCATCAGTGAGTCCGGGACTAAAGCTTTCTTT. Its translation: CAISESGTKAFF.

This clone was counted only a few times. The rearrangement links TRBV4-2 to TRBJ2-7; 8 bases are a match to TRBD2. With 4 bases clipped from V and 4 bases from J, the junction kept 12 bases outside the gene matches. The CDR3 spans 16 residues. The germline V gene has CDR1 LGHNA and CDR2 YNFKEQ. CDR3 amino acids: CASSRLGQRGSYEQYF. DNA of the CDR3: TGTGCCAGCAGCCGCTTGGGCCAGCGGGGGAGTTACGAGCAGTACTTC.

The rearrangement joins TRBV5-6 to TRBJ1-3; 8 positions agree with TRBD1. J was trimmed by 2 bases and V by 3 bases; bases with no gene match: 4. The CDR3 consists of 15 residues. Germline CDR1 reads SGHDT; CDR2 reads YYEEEE. CDR3 sequence (DNA): TGTGCCAGCAGCTCGGACAGGGAGGCTGGAAACACCATATATTTT. As protein: CASSSDREAGNTIYF.

The table lists this clone with a few counts. This chain links TRBV2 with TRBJ1-1; D is possibly TRBD1 (6 bases). Trimming pared 4 bases from V and 0 bases from J, leaving 12 bases between. The length of the CDR3 is 15 residues. The germline gives CDR1 SNHLY, CDR2 FYNNEI. CDR3 sequence reads: CASSGGTSMNTEAFF. Here the CDR3 DNA reads TGTGCCAGCAGTGGGGGGACATCCATGAACACTGAAGCTTTCTTT.

The chain links TRBV11-2 to TRBJ2-5; TRBD2 matches at 8 bases. V shed 5 bases and J 2 bases; nucleotides not matched to a gene: 4. Germline V gene sequence: CDR1 SGHAT, CDR2 FQNNGV. This CDR3 has 14 residues. The CDR3 DNA reads TGTGCCAGCAGCCCGTCGGGGGGGCAAGAGACCCAGTACTTC. It specifies CASSPSGGQETQYF.

The chain has TRBV5-6 and TRBJ1-2; D might be TRBD1 (6 bases). CDR1 SGHDT and CDR2 YYEEEE come from the germline V gene. This CDR3 comprises 16 residues. Between the trimmed V and J ends, which lost 2 bases and 2 bases, there was a span of 16 bases. Here the CDR3 reads CASSFSDLQGNYGYTF. DNA for the CDR3: TGTGCCAGCAGCTTTTCAGACCTCCAGGGGAACTATGGCTACACCTTC.

The chain recombines TRBV5-1 with TRBJ1-2; D perhaps matches TRBD1 (6 bases). Per germline, CDR1 SGHRS and CDR2 YFSETQ. The CDR3 runs 15 residues. V shed 0 bases and J shed 3 bases, with 12 bases lying between them. For the CDR3, the DNA is TGCGCCAGCAGCTTGGCTCAGGGGTCGGACTATGGCTACACCTTC. Residues: CASSLAQGSDYGYTF.

This clone was counted only a few times. V gene TRBV7-9 combines with J gene TRBJ2-4; D is possibly TRBD1 (6 bases). This CDR3 contains 16 residues. The V gene's germline CDR1 is SEHNR and CDR2 FQNEAQ (reference sequence). V was clipped by 5 bases and J by 3 bases, with 17 bases between them. CDR3 protein: CASSLSTGFDKNIQYF. In DNA, the CDR3 is TGTGCCAGCAGCCTTAGTACAGGGTTCGACAAAAACATTCAGTACTTC. Complete variable domain (other parts from reference TRBV7-9 and TRBJ2-4): DTGVSQNPRHKITKRGQNVTFRCDPISEHNRLYWYRQTLGQGPEFLTYFQNEAQLEKSRLLSDRFSAERPKGSFSTLEIQRTEQGDSAMYLCASSLSTGFDKNIQYFGAGTRLSVL.

The V gene is TRBV27, the J gene TRBJ2-7, with TRBD2 as a possible D gene (6 bases). CDR1 and CDR2 (germline): MNHEY, SMNVEV (reference sequence). The CDR3 runs to 16 residues. V was pared by 6 bases and J by 7 bases, with 25 bases between. The CDR3, as DNA: TGTGCCAGCAGGCGGGGTGTGAACACTCTCCCTGGGGAGCAGTACTTC. Protein sequence: CASRRGVNTLPGEQYF.

This chain joins TRBV7-6 and TRBJ2-5; possible D gene TRBD2, 6 bases. TRBJ2-7 explains the end of the DNA better; the J call may be wrong. The CDR3 has 13 amino acids. Germline CDR1 reads SGHVS; CDR2 reads FNYEAQ. The CDR3 here is CASSLFRGYEQYF. The CDR3 coding sequence is TGTGCCAGCAGCTTATTCCGGGGGTACGAGCAGTACTTC.

This clone was found a few times. The CDR3 nucleotides are TGTGCCAGCAGCGTAGGGGATAGCGGGGGGCCCCAGTACTTC. As protein: CASSVGDSGGPQYF. The rearrangement joins TRBV9 to TRBJ2-5; 10 bases map to TRBD2. The V gene end was trimmed by 0 bases and the J gene end by 9 bases; junction bases not matched to a gene: 5. Germline CDR1 reads SGDLS; CDR2 reads YYNGEE. The CDR3 spans 14 residues.

This chain links TRBV19 with TRBJ2-1; D might be TRBD2 (6 bases). The germline V gene has CDR1 LNHDA and CDR2 SQIVND (reference sequence). V was shortened by 3 bases and J by 3 bases, with 9 bases between the two germline ends. The length of the CDR3 is 14 residues. CDR3 DNA sequence: TGTGCCAGTAGTATTATCGGGGGCTACAATGAGCAGTTCTTC. It specifies CASSIIGGYNEQFF. Full variable domain (remainder filled in from reference TRBV19 and TRBJ2-1): DGGITQSPKYLFRKEGQNVTLSCEQNLNHDAMYWYRQDPGQGLRLIYYSQIVNDFQKGDIAEGYSVSREKKESFPLTVTSAQKNPTAFYLCASSIIGGYNEQFFGPGTRLTVL.

The rearrangement uses TRBV27 and TRBJ1-1, with 9 bases matching TRBD1. V lost 5 bases to trimming and J lost 4 bases; unmatched junction nucleotides: 11. The CDR3 length is 16 residues. Germline CDR1 reads MNHEY; CDR2 reads SMNVEV (reference sequence). DNA for the CDR3: TGTGCCAGCAGTCCCTCGGACAGGGGAGAGGGCACTGAAGCTTTCTTT. This encodes CASSPSDRGEGTEAFF.

The chain combines TRBV5-1 with TRBJ1-1; 8 nucleotides align to TRBD1. CDR3 size: 12 residues. V shed 4 bases, J shed 8 bases, and the junction held 4 bases outside the gene matches. Germline CDR1 SGHRS, CDR2 YFSETQ. CDR3 sequence: CASSTGTGEAFF. The CDR3, as DNA: TGCGCCAGCAGCACAGGGACAGGAGAAGCTTTCTTT.